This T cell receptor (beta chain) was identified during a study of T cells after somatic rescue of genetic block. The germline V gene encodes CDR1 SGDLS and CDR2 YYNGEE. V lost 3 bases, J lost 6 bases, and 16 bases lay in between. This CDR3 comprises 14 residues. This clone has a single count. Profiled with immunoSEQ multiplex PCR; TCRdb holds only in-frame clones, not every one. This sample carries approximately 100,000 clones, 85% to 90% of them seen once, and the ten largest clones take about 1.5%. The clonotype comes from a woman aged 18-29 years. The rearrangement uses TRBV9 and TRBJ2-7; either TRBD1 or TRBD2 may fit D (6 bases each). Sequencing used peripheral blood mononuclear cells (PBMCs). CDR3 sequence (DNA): TGTGCCAGCAGCGCGGACAGTGGAGGGCTCGAGCAGTACTTC. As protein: CASSADSGGLEQYF.